The 12 T cell receptor beta chains reported below all come from one sample, sequenced in a study of blood T cell repertoires in COVID-19. This table comes from immunoSEQ multiplex PCR, and its TCRdb copy is limited to in-frame clones, with some not included. The data contain around 140,000 clones, about 70% of them singletons. The specimen sequenced was peripheral blood. Receptors originate from a woman aged 65 to 85 with acute or convalescent COVID-19.

The V gene is TRBV9, the J gene TRBJ2-2, with TRBD1 identical over 7 bases. The germline gives CDR1 SGDLS, CDR2 YYNGEE. The CDR3 covers 14 residues. V lost 3 bases, J lost 5 bases, and 4 bases stayed unmatched. The CDR3, as DNA: TGTGCCAGCAGCGGGGACAGAAGGACCGGGGAGCTGTTTTTT. It specifies CASSGDRRTGELFF.

The chain links TRBV27 to TRBJ2-6, with 10 bases fitting TRBD1. CDR1 is MNHEY, CDR2 SMNVEV, per germline (reference sequence). CDR3 length: 17 residues. The J segment lost 4 bases and the V segment lost 3 bases, leaving 6 bases of the junction unmatched. Written as DNA, the CDR3 is TGTGCCAGCAGTTTGGACAGGGGGGAGACAGGGGCCAACGTCCTGACTTTC. Protein product: CASSLDRGETGANVLTF.

The chain joins TRBV5-1 to TRBJ1-3; D is ambiguous. Germline V gene sequence: CDR1 SGHRS, CDR2 YFSETQ. This CDR3 is 14 amino acids long. The V end was cut by 0 bases, the J end by 0 bases, with 4 bases between. The CDR3 DNA follows: TGCGCCAGCAGCTTGGGACACTCTGGAAACACCATATATTTT. Amino acids: CASSLGHSGNTIYF.

This CDR3 is CASRNERSGGETQYF. The CDR3 DNA follows: TGTGCCAGCAGAAACGAGCGGAGCGGCGGGGAGACCCAGTACTTC. This chain links TRBV6-6 with TRBJ2-5, with D possibly being TRBD2 (5 bases). V lost 6 bases and J lost 5, with 19 bases in between. The CDR3 consists of 15 residues. Germline V gives CDR1 MNHNY, CDR2 SVGAGI (reference sequence).

The CDR3 loop is CASSLQGYEQFF. CDR3 DNA: TGTGCCAGCAGCTTACAGGGGTATGAGCAGTTCTTC. V is TRBV7-9 and J is TRBJ2-1, with a weak D call TRBD1 (6 bases). V lost 2 bases and J lost 8, with 7 bases in between. The CDR3 totals 12 residues. Germline assignment: CDR1 SEHNR and CDR2 FQNEAQ (reference sequence).

V usage is TRBV6-1 and J usage is TRBJ1-5; D possibly corresponds to TRBD1 (6 bases). Per germline, CDR1 MNHNS and CDR2 SASEGT. The CDR3 length is 14 residues. V was cut by 3 bases and J by 4 bases, with 10 bases left in between. This chain's CDR3 is CASSEQGKNQPQHF. In DNA form, the CDR3 reads TGTGCCAGCAGTGAGCAGGGGAAGAATCAGCCCCAGCATTTT.

The chain carries TRBV5-1 and TRBJ2-3; D possibly corresponds to TRBD1 (6 bases). V gave up 0 bases and J gave up 3 bases, with 14 bases separating them. The CDR3 length is 16 residues. The germline V gene has CDR1 SGHRS and CDR2 YFSETQ. CDR3 DNA: TGCGCCAGCAGCTTGGCCCCAGGGGATCGGACAGATACGCAGTATTTT. Protein: CASSLAPGDRTDTQYF.

The V and J genes are TRBV7-3 and TRBJ2-1, with 12 bases that match TRBD2. From germline, CDR1 is SGHTA and CDR2 FQGTGA. Trimming cost V 4 bases and J 6 bases; bases outside gene matches: 7. The CDR3 loop spans 16 amino acids. The CDR3 here is CASSSALAGGVNEQFF. In DNA form, the CDR3 reads TGTGCCAGCAGCTCAGCCCTAGCGGGAGGGGTCAATGAGCAGTTCTTC.

The V and J genes are TRBV29-1 and TRBJ2-4, with 9 bases lining up with TRBD1. The germline V gene has CDR1 SQVTM and CDR2 ANQGSEA. The CDR3 loop spans 13 amino acids. J was trimmed by 4 bases and V by 3 bases; bases with no gene match: 1. The CDR3: CSVEDRGKNIQYF. The CDR3 bases are TGCAGCGTTGAGGACAGGGGTAAAAACATTCAGTACTTC.

The chain has TRBV24-1 and TRBJ2-5; the match to TRBD1 covers 10 bases. The V gene's germline CDR1 is KGHDR and CDR2 SFDVKD. V shed 1 base and J 4 bases; nucleotides not matched to a gene: 5. The CDR3 contains 16 residues. The CDR3 loop reads CATSDLRDRGGETQYF. DNA of the CDR3: TGTGCCACCAGTGATTTAAGGGACAGGGGTGGAGAGACCCAGTACTTC.

This sequence joins TRBV6-5 and TRBJ1-2; D is undetermined. Germline-derived CDR1 and CDR2 are MNHEY and SVGAGI. The CDR3 totals 14 residues. Trimming shortened V by 2 bases and J by 2 bases, and 9 bases separated the two germline ends. The CDR3: CASSYGGRNYGYTF. Written as DNA, the CDR3 is TGTGCCAGCAGTTACGGAGGACGGAACTATGGCTACACCTTC.

This chain links TRBV18 with TRBJ1-2, with 9 bases identical to TRBD1. This CDR3 spans 15 amino acids. The germline V gene has CDR1 KGHSH and CDR2 LQKENI. With V trimmed by 4 bases and J by 4 bases, 7 bases remained unmatched. The CDR3 DNA follows: TGTGCCAGCTCACAGTCCGGGACAGGGAGCTATGGCTACACCTTC. Protein sequence: CASSQSGTGSYGYTF.